The 25 T cell receptor beta chains reported below all come from one sample, sequenced in a study of blood T cell repertoires in COVID-19. Generated by immunoSEQ multiplex PCR, the TCRdb table keeps only in-frame clones and is missing some. The sample has hundreds of thousands of clones; over 80% are singletons. Material for sequencing was PBMCs or T cells enriched from blood (not recorded which). All receptors derive from a woman between 40 and 50 years old who had recovered from COVID-19.

The gene calls are TRBV30 and TRBJ2-7; 7 bases fit TRBD2. Trimming at V came to 3 bases and at J to 3 bases, leaving 11 bases not matched to a gene. The V gene's germline CDR1 is GTSNPN and CDR2 SVGIG (reference sequence). There are 15 residues in the CDR3. The DNA of the CDR3 is TGTGCCTGGAGCTGGGAGGGAGTATTTATCTACGAGCAGTACTTC. Translation: CAWSWEGVFIYEQYF.

V gene TRBV9 combines with J gene TRBJ2-1; TRBD2 matches at 10 bases. Germline trimming cut 5 bases from V and 0 bases from J; bases unmatched to any gene: 5. The germline V gene encodes CDR1 SGDLS and CDR2 YYNGEE. CDR3 length: 16 amino acids. In DNA, the CDR3 is TGTGCCAGCAGTATAGCGGGAGGCCCCTCCTACAATGAGCAGTTCTTC. Translation: CASSIAGGPSYNEQFF.

This chain uses TRBV19 with TRBJ1-2; 9 bases fit TRBD1. Per the germline V gene, CDR1 is LNHDA and CDR2 is SQIVND (reference sequence). With 6 bases clipped from V and 4 bases from J, the junction kept 18 bases outside the gene matches. This CDR3 has 18 residues. CDR3 protein: CASSTGTGLISRGYGYTF. The CDR3 DNA reads as TGTGCCAGTAGCACCGGGACAGGGCTCATCTCCAGGGGCTATGGCTACACCTTC. Full variable domain (missing parts from reference TRBV19 and TRBJ1-2): DGGITQSPKYLFRKEGQNVTLSCEQNLNHDAMYWYRQDPGQGLRLIYYSQIVNDFQKGDIAEGYSVSREKKESFPLTVTSAQKNPTAFYLCASSTGTGLISRGYGYTFGSGTRLTVV.

The chain combines TRBV13 with TRBJ2-3; 11 nucleotides match TRBD2. CDR3 length: 22 amino acids. Per the germline V gene, CDR1 is PRHDT and CDR2 is FYEKMQ (reference sequence). Losses at the gene ends were 4 bases for V and 0 bases for J; bases not matched to a gene: 21. This chain's CDR3 is CASSSHELAGVSGTDSTDTQYF. The CDR3 region has the DNA TGTGCCAGCAGCTCCCACGAACTAGCGGGAGTGTCGGGGACCGATAGCACAGATACGCAGTATTTT.

The chain uses TRBV19 and TRBJ2-1, with TRBD1 as a possible D gene (5 bases). Per the germline V gene, CDR1 is LNHDA and CDR2 is SQIVND (reference sequence). The CDR3 is 14 residues long. The V and J ends lost 5 bases and 4 bases respectively, with 12 bases between them. CDR3 bases: TGTGCCAGTAGTGGGGCAGAACCTTACAATGAGCAGTTCTTC. Its protein product is CASSGAEPYNEQFF.

The CDR3 region is CASSLSGLVMAEQFF. The CDR3 region has the DNA TGTGCCAGCAGCTTATCCGGACTAGTGATGGCTGAGCAGTTCTTC. The chain uses TRBV11-2 and TRBJ2-1; 7 bases match TRBD2. CDR3 length: 15 residues. V trimming: 2 bases; J trimming: 9 bases; junction bases outside the gene matches: 10. Germline V gives CDR1 SGHAT, CDR2 FQNNGV.

This clone was detected only once. V gene TRBV4-2 combines with J gene TRBJ1-6; 8 bases are a match to TRBD1. The germline CDR1 and CDR2 sequences are LGHNA and YNFKEQ. The CDR3 length is 18 residues. Germline trimming cut 3 bases from V and 0 bases from J; bases unmatched to any gene: 7. For the CDR3, the DNA is TGTGCCAGCAGCCATCGACAGGGGACGAGCTCCTATAATTCACCCCTCCACTTT. Protein product: CASSHRQGTSSYNSPLHF.

About this clone itself: The junction shows a germline mismatch at one end, possibly a read error. This chain joins TRBV7-2 and TRBJ2-3; maybe TRBD2 (5 bases). Germline loops: CDR1 SGHTA, CDR2 FQGNSA. The CDR3 is 14 amino acids. The CDR3 bases are TGTGCCAGCTGCTTAACGGGGAGATTAGATACGCAGTATTTT. Protein: CASCLTGRLDTQYF.

The rearrangement uses TRBV11-3 and TRBJ1-6; TRBD1 agrees at 9 bases. CDR1 and CDR2 from the germline V gene are SGHNT and YENEEA. The CDR3 is 16 amino acids. Germline trimming cut 5 bases from V and 6 bases from J; bases unmatched to any gene: 8. DNA for the CDR3: TGTGCCAGCAGCCTCGACAGGGGGAGATCTAATTCACCCCTCCACTTT. Its protein is CASSLDRGRSNSPLHF.

V is TRBV19 and J is TRBJ1-4; D remains unclear. CDR1 is LNHDA, CDR2 SQIVND, per germline (reference sequence). Trimming removed 2 bases at V and 3 bases at J, with 10 bases between. This CDR3 comprises 15 residues. For the CDR3, the DNA is TGTGCCAGTAGTATAAGAGCTCCGGCTAATGAAAAACTGTTTTTT. Translation gives CASSIRAPANEKLFF.

V is TRBV5-1 and J is TRBJ2-6, with D perhaps matching TRBD2 (5 bases). The V end lost 6 bases, the J end lost 11 bases, and 18 bases lay between the germline ends. Germline CDR1 is SGHRS and CDR2 is YFSETQ. The length of the CDR3 is 14 residues. CDR3 region: CASKDPGVGDVLTF. The CDR3 DNA is TGCGCCAGCAAAGACCCGGGCGTCGGGGACGTCCTGACTTTC.

The table lists this clone with a count of one. This chain links TRBV5-6 with TRBJ1-2; no clear D. Germline-derived CDR1 and CDR2 are SGHDT and YYEEEE. The CDR3 has 14 amino acids. V lost 6 bases to trimming and J lost 4 bases, with 16 bases between them. CDR3 loop: CASIGSWEGYGYTF. The CDR3 DNA follows: TGTGCCAGCATAGGGTCCTGGGAGGGCTATGGCTACACCTTC.

The genes are TRBV28 and TRBJ1-4; TRBD1 might be the D (5 bases). The germline CDR1 and CDR2 sequences are MDHEN and SYDVKM. The CDR3 covers 15 residues. V dropped 5 bases and J dropped 0 bases, with 10 bases sitting between them. The CDR3 DNA reads as TGTGCCAGCAGTCCGGGGGGGGCAACTAATGAAAAACTGTTTTTT. As protein: CASSPGGATNEKLFF.

The chain carries TRBV24-1 and TRBJ1-4; weak D call: TRBD1 (6 bases). The CDR3 sequence is 16 residues long. Germline lookup yields CDR1 KGHDR and CDR2 SFDVKD. V lost 3 bases to trimming and J lost 1 base, with 11 bases between them. For the CDR3, the DNA is TGTGCCACCAGTGATGGGAACAGGGAAACTAATGAAAAACTGTTTTTT. Its protein product is CATSDGNRETNEKLFF.

The V gene is TRBV6-2 or TRBV6-3, the J gene TRBJ2-1, with D maybe TRBD1 (6 bases). V was cut by 6 bases and J by 1 base, with 16 bases left in between. The CDR3 is 16 residues long. Germline CDR1 reads MNHEY; CDR2 reads SVGEGT. As DNA, the CDR3 is TGTGCCAGCAGCCCTTCTTATAGGGGGTCCTACAATGAGCAGTTCTTC. It translates to CASSPSYRGSYNEQFF.

This chain links TRBV10-1 with TRBJ2-7; D is perhaps TRBD2 (6 bases). Germline V gene data show CDR1 as WNHNN and CDR2 as SYGVQD (reference sequence). Trimming shortened V by 5 bases and J by 2 bases, and 16 bases separated the two germline ends. CDR3 length: 15 residues. The CDR3 sequence: CASSRLREEPYEQYV. The CDR3 DNA is TGCGCCAGCAGTAGACTAAGGGAGGAGCCCTACGAGCAGTACGTC.

The V call is TRBV29-1, the J call TRBJ1-4, with unresolved D. This CDR3 region has 13 residues. The V gene lost 6 bases and the J gene lost 1 base, with 9 bases spanning the gap. Germline V lookup: CDR1 SQVTM, CDR2 ANQGSEA. The CDR3 is CSVGRITNEKLFF. The CDR3 DNA sequence: TGCAGCGTCGGGAGGATAACTAATGAAAAACTGTTTTTT.

The V and J genes are TRBV19 and TRBJ2-1; D is perhaps TRBD1 (7 bases). Deletions cut 4 bases from V and 2 bases from J, with 15 bases between. This CDR3 spans 16 amino acids. CDR1 is LNHDA and CDR2 is SQIVND in the germline V gene (reference sequence). CDR3 nucleotides: TGTGCCAGTAGTACCCCAGGGGGAGGAACCTACAATGAGCAGTTCTTC. Translation gives CASSTPGGGTYNEQFF. The variable domain in full, completed from reference TRBV19 and TRBJ2-1, reads DGGITQSPKYLFRKEGQNVTLSCEQNLNHDAMYWYRQDPGQGLRLIYYSQIVNDFQKGDIAEGYSVSREKKESFPLTVTSAQKNPTAFYLCASSTPGGGTYNEQFFGPGTRLTVL.

The chain is built from TRBV9 and TRBJ2-7, with D tentatively TRBD2 (5 bases). The CDR3 loop spans 13 amino acids. The germline CDR1 and CDR2 sequences are SGDLS and YYNGEE. The germline V and J ends were trimmed by 2 bases and 5 bases, with 11 bases remaining between them. The CDR3 DNA reads as TGTGCCAGCAGCGTGGGCGGCGGGCACGAGCAGTACTTC. This translates into CASSVGGGHEQYF.

This chain uses TRBV10-3 with TRBJ2-7; 9 nucleotides line up with TRBD1. Germline-derived CDR1 and CDR2 are ENHRY and SYGVKD. The length of the CDR3 is 13 residues. J gave up 3 bases and V 4 bases, and 1 base lay outside the gene matches. The CDR3 is CAISGGQGYEQYV. CDR3 bases: TGTGCCATCAGTGGGGGACAGGGCTACGAGCAGTACGTC.

This chain connects TRBV6-1 to TRBJ2-7; D may be TRBD1 (6 bases). CDR1 is MNHNS, CDR2 SASEGT, per germline. The CDR3 runs 13 residues. V dropped 3 bases and J dropped 6 bases, with 12 bases sitting between them. The chain's CDR3 is CASSETRTAEQYF. In DNA form, the CDR3 reads TGTGCCAGCAGTGAGACGCGGACAGCCGAGCAGTACTTC.

The rearrangement joins TRBV7-6 to TRBJ1-3; D gene unclear. The CDR3 runs to 16 residues. Trimming pared 5 bases from V and 0 bases from J, leaving 14 bases between. Germline CDR1 and CDR2: SGHVS and FNYEAQ. The CDR3 bases are TGTGCCAGCAGCCGTTCCTTTAGCCTCTCTGGAAACACCATATATTTT. This codes for CASSRSFSLSGNTIYF.

CDR3 region: CASSLVSYEQFF. CDR3 nucleotides: TGTGCCAGCAGCTTGGTGTCCTATGAGCAGTTCTTC. The genes are TRBV5-4 and TRBJ2-1; D is unresolved. The ends were cut back, 0 bases at V and 8 bases at J, with 6 bases in the middle. Germline CDR1 is SGHNT and CDR2 is YYREEE (reference sequence). CDR3 length equals 12 residues.

V and J are TRBV9 and TRBJ2-3; 12 bases are a match to TRBD2. V lost 6 bases to trimming and J lost 4 bases; unmatched junction nucleotides: 12. This CDR3 has 17 residues. Germline CDR1 reads SGDLS; CDR2 reads YYNGEE. CDR3 amino acids: CASTSGRTSGIADTQYF. The CDR3 DNA sequence: TGTGCCAGCACCTCTGGCAGGACTAGCGGGATTGCAGATACGCAGTATTTT.

The chain combines TRBV18 with TRBJ1-2, with TRBD1 matching 8 bases. After removal of 5 bases from V and 8 bases from J, the junction contained 10 bases not matched to a gene. This CDR3 has 14 residues. Germline values: CDR1 KGHSH, CDR2 LQKENI. Here the CDR3 DNA reads TGTGCCAGCTCAAGAAGACAGGGGAACGACGGCTACACCTTC. Its protein product is CASSRRQGNDGYTF.